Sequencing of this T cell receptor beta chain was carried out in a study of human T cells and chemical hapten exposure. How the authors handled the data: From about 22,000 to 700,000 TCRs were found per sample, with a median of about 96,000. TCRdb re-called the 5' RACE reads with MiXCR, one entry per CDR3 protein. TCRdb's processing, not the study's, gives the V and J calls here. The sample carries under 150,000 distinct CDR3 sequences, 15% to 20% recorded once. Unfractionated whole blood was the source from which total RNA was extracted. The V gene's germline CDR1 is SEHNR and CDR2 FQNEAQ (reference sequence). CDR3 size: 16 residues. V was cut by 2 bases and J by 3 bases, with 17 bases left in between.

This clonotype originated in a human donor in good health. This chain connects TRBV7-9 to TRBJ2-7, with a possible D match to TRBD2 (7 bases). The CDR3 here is CASSLRGGLDFYEQYF. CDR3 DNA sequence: TGTGCCAGCAGCTTAAGGGGGGGCCTGGACTTCTACGAGCAGTACTTC. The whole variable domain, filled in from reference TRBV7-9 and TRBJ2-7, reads DTGVSQNPRHKITKRGQNVTFRCDPISEHNRLYWYRQTLGQGPEFLTYFQNEAQLEKSRLLSDRFSAERPKGSFSTLEIQRTEQGDSAMYLCASSLRGGLDFYEQYFGPGTRLTVT.